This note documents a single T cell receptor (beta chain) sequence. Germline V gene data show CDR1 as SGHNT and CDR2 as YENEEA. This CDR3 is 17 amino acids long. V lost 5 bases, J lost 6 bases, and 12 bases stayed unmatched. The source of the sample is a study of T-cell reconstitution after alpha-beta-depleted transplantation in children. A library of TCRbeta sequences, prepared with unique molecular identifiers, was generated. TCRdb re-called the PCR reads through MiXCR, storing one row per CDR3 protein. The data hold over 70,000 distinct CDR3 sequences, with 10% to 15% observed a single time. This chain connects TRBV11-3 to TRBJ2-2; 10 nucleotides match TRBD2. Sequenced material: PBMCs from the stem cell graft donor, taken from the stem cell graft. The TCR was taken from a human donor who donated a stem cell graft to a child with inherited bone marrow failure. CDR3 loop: CASSPSSGRLMSGELFF. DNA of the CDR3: TGTGCCAGCAGCCCTTCTAGCGGGAGATTGATGTCCGGGGAGCTGTTTTTT.